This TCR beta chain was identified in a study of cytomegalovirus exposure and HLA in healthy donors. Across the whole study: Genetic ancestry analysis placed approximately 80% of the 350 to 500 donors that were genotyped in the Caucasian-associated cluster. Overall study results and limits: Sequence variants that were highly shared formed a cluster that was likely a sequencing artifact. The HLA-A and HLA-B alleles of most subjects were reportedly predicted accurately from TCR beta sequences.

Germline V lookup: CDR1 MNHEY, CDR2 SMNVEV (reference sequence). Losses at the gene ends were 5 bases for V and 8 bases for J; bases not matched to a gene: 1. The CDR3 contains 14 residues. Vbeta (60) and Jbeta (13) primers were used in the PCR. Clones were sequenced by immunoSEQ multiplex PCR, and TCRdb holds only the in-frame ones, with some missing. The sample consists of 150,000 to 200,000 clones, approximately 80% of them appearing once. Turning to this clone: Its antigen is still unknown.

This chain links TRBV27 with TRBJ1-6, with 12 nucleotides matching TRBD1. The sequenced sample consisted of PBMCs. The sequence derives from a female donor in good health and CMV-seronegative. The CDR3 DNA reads TGTGCCAGCAGTGGGACAGGGGGCTATTCACCCCTCCACTTT. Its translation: CASSGTGGYSPLHF.